One and the same sample provided the 13 T cell receptor beta chains below, sequenced in a study of blood T cell repertoires in COVID-19. The data were produced by immunoSEQ multiplex PCR, yet TCRdb's version contains in-frame clones alone and is incomplete. The table has around 470,000 clones, 85% to 90% seen once. Sequences were obtained from peripheral blood. These receptors were collected from a man aged 18 to 30 with COVID-19, enrolled during active disease.

The chain employs TRBV19 and TRBJ2-3; D gene ambiguous. Trimming removed 3 bases at V and 0 bases at J, with 10 bases between. The V gene's germline CDR1 is LNHDA and CDR2 SQIVND (reference sequence). The length of the CDR3 is 15 residues. The CDR3 DNA is TGTGCCAGTAGTATTACGGCGGCTAGCACAGATACGCAGTATTTT. Translating gives CASSITAASTDTQYF.

The V gene is TRBV5-4, the J gene TRBJ2-6; 9 nucleotides match TRBD2. The CDR3 length is 20 residues. V trimming: 0 bases; J trimming: 0 bases; junction bases outside the gene matches: 10. Looked up from germline, CDR1 is SGHNT and CDR2 is YYREEE (reference sequence). The CDR3 coding sequence is TGTGCCAGCAGCTTGGAGAGCGGGAGGCGCCGGGGCTCTGGGGCCAACGTCCTGACTTTC. As protein: CASSLESGRRRGSGANVLTF.

This chain links TRBV5-5 with TRBJ1-1, with 8 bases aligning to TRBD1. Germline CDR1 reads SGHKS; CDR2 reads YYEKEE (reference sequence). This CDR3 has 13 residues. With 3 bases clipped from V and 8 bases from J, the junction kept 6 bases outside the gene matches. The CDR3 DNA is TGTGCCAGCAGCTGGCCGGGACAGGACGAAGCTTTCTTT. Translated: CASSWPGQDEAFF.

This chain connects TRBV27 to TRBJ1-6; 7 nucleotides line up with TRBD1. The CDR3 loop spans 14 amino acids. The ends lost 5 bases at V and 8 bases at J; junction bases unmatched: 6. Per germline, CDR1 MNHEY and CDR2 SMNVEV (reference sequence). The CDR3 region has the DNA TGTGCCAGCAGTGGCAGGGGGAGAGATTCACCCCTCCACTTT. It yields the protein CASSGRGRDSPLHF.

The chain couples TRBV4-1 to TRBJ2-2; 7 bases map to TRBD2. V lost 6 bases to trimming and J lost 4 bases; unmatched junction nucleotides: 14. The CDR3 totals 17 residues. CDR1 and CDR2 (germline): MGHRA, YSYEKL. The CDR3 here is CASSDRGAGSVTGELFF. DNA for the CDR3: TGCGCCAGCAGTGATCGAGGAGCGGGGTCGGTCACCGGGGAGCTGTTTTTT.

About this clone: Germline and junction disagree at one end, which may indicate a read error. The V gene is TRBV12-3 or TRBV12-4, the J gene TRBJ1-2; 9 positions match TRBD1. The CDR3 sequence is 13 residues long. The CDR3 DNA follows: TGTGCCGGCAGCGGACAGGGGAGAAATGGCTACACCTTC. It encodes CAGSGQGRNGYTF.

This chain links TRBV19 with TRBJ1-5, with TRBD1 matching 8 bases. With 6 bases clipped from V and 7 bases from J, the junction kept 14 bases outside the gene matches. The V gene's germline CDR1 is LNHDA and CDR2 SQIVND (reference sequence). The CDR3 has 16 residues. The CDR3 bases are TGTGCCAGTAGCGATCAAGACAGGGGATCTTTCCAGCCCCAGCATTTT. Its translation: CASSDQDRGSFQPQHF.

V gene TRBV2 combines with J gene TRBJ1-5; D may be TRBD1 (6 bases). Trimming removed 5 bases at V and 4 bases at J, with 9 bases between. This CDR3 is built from 13 residues. CDR1 is SNHLY and CDR2 is FYNNEI in the germline V gene. This chain's CDR3 is CASSSRGNQPQHF. The DNA for the CDR3 is TGTGCCAGCAGTTCCAGGGGAAATCAGCCCCAGCATTTT.

J is TRBJ2-6 and V is TRBV4-1, with D perhaps matching TRBD1 (6 bases). The germline V gene encodes CDR1 MGHRA and CDR2 YSYEKL. This CDR3 comprises 17 residues. Between the trimmed V and J ends, which lost 1 base and 4 bases, there was a span of 14 bases. CDR3 coding DNA: TGCGCCAGCAGCCAAGTGGGCCTGACAGGAGGGGCCAACGTCCTGACTTTC. Its protein product is CASSQVGLTGGANVLTF.

This chain joins TRBV11-3 and TRBJ2-3, with D unclear. CDR1 is SGHNT, CDR2 YENEEA, per germline. The CDR3 has 13 residues. V was clipped by 5 bases and J by 4 bases, with 10 bases between them. The CDR3 sequence: CASSPGEADTQYF. The DNA for the CDR3 is TGTGCCAGCAGCCCCGGAGAGGCAGATACGCAGTATTTT. The full variable domain, completed using reference TRBV11-3 and TRBJ2-3, is EAGVVQSPRYKIIEKKQPVAFWCNPISGHNTLYWYLQNLGQGPELLIRYENEEAVDDSQLPKDRFSAERLKGVDSTLKIQPAELGDSAVYLCASSPGEADTQYFGPGTRLTVL.

The J gene is TRBJ1-5, the V gene TRBV11-2, with 9 nucleotides matching TRBD1. Trimming cost V 5 bases and J 6 bases; bases outside gene matches: 8. The CDR3 runs to 15 residues. Germline CDR1 SGHAT, CDR2 FQNNGV. CDR3 in amino acids: CASSPDRGIGQPQHF. The DNA for the CDR3 is TGTGCCAGCAGCCCGGACAGGGGAATAGGTCAGCCCCAGCATTTT.

This chain joins TRBV5-1 and TRBJ2-7, with TRBD2 identical over 13 bases. Germline V gene data show CDR1 as SGHRS and CDR2 as YFSETQ. Unmatched junction bases numbered 8, after V lost 4 bases and J lost 7 bases. The CDR3 totals 15 residues. The CDR3 sequence is CASSPLAGGPEEQYF. CDR3 nucleotides: TGCGCCAGCAGCCCACTAGCGGGAGGGCCAGAGGAGCAGTACTTC.

The gene calls are TRBV19 and TRBJ1-2; D perhaps matches TRBD1 (6 bases). V lost 5 bases, J lost 4 bases, and 17 bases lay in between. CDR3 length: 15 residues. CDR1 is LNHDA and CDR2 is SQIVND in the germline V gene (reference sequence). The CDR3 here is CASSDLRTAIYGYTF. CDR3 in DNA: TGTGCCAGTAGTGATTTGAGGACAGCGATCTATGGCTACACCTTC.